These 32 T cell receptor beta chains originate from one sample sequenced in a study of T cell repertoires in aging, cancer and after chemotherapy (dated by TCRdb to between 2019 and 2020). For sequencing, an Illumina MiSeq was employed. Multiplex touch-down PCR with a mixed TRB-A/B primer pool was used to amplify rearranged TRB sequences covering the V, D and J segments. TCRdb trimmed public reads at Q25 via fastp, called clones via MiXCR and kept in-frame beta chains. Each entry is one CDR3 protein sequence, shown with its most common DNA and genes. Present in this sample are 10,000 to 15,000 distinct CDR3 sequences, under 40% of which were seen just once. In total, the top ten clones hold roughly 6.7% of the sample. TCR beta rearrangements were amplified from genomic DNA extracted from peripheral blood rather than from sorted cells or RNA. Sample: blood. The receptors originated from a human donor in good health. The donor label of this sample is uncertain.

V gene TRBV6-5 combines with J gene TRBJ2-7; tentative D call: TRBD2 (6 bases). Trimming took off 6 bases at V and 3 bases at J, with 18 bases between the two ends. This CDR3 is 15 amino acids long. The germline V gene has CDR1 MNHEY and CDR2 SVGAGI. As DNA, the CDR3 is TGTGCCAGCAGCCAATCTAGCGTTGACATCTACGAGCAGTACTTC. Amino acids: CASSQSSVDIYEQYF.

The V gene is TRBV6-5, the J gene TRBJ2-5, with 9 bases lining up with TRBD1. From germline, CDR1 is MNHEY and CDR2 SVGAGI. The V gene end was trimmed by 4 bases and the J gene end by 5 bases; junction bases not matched to a gene: 8. CDR3 length: 15 residues. In DNA form, the CDR3 reads TGTGCCAGCAGTTGGGGCGGCGGGACAGGGGAGACCCAGTACTTC. Protein product: CASSWGGGTGETQYF.

This sequence joins TRBV6-2 or TRBV6-3 and TRBJ1-5, with TRBD1 matching 9 bases. Trimming at V came to 5 bases and at J to 10 bases, leaving 15 bases not matched to a gene. The CDR3 has 16 residues. Germline V lookup: CDR1 MNHEY, CDR2 SVGEGT. The CDR3 here is CASSPGAGTGISPQHF. CDR3 nucleotides: TGTGCCAGCAGTCCAGGGGCCGGGACAGGGATATCCCCCCAGCATTTT.

The gene calls are TRBV19 and TRBJ1-1; D might be TRBD1 (5 bases). There are 15 residues in the CDR3. Looked up from germline, CDR1 is LNHDA and CDR2 is SQIVND (reference sequence). The V gene lost 4 bases and the J gene lost 0 bases, with 12 bases spanning the gap. Here the CDR3 reads CASSTLQAMNTEAFF. Here the CDR3 DNA reads TGTGCCAGTAGTACGCTACAGGCCATGAACACTGAAGCTTTCTTT. Using reference TRBV19 and TRBJ1-1 for the parts outside the CDR3, the full variable domain is DGGITQSPKYLFRKEGQNVTLSCEQNLNHDAMYWYRQDPGQGLRLIYYSQIVNDFQKGDIAEGYSVSREKKESFPLTVTSAQKNPTAFYLCASSTLQAMNTEAFFGQGTRLTVV.

This clonotype was observed a handful of times. V is TRBV30 and J is TRBJ1-5; D is unclear. V lost 0 bases and J 4 bases, leaving 13 bases between the germline ends. The germline V gene encodes CDR1 GTSNPN and CDR2 SVGIG (reference sequence). CDR3 length equals 15 residues. DNA for the CDR3: TGTGCCTGGAGTGTACAAGGCGGTGGTAATCAGCCCCAGCATTTT. Encoded protein: CAWSVQGGGNQPQHF.

Judged by abundance, this clonotype is medium-sized (0.01 to 0.1%). This chain joins TRBV11-3 and TRBJ2-2; 9 nucleotides match TRBD2. After removal of 4 bases from V and 3 bases from J, the junction contained 12 bases not matched to a gene. The CDR3 runs to 18 residues. CDR1 is SGHNT, CDR2 YENEEA, per germline. CDR3 DNA sequence: TGTGCCAGCAGCTCTCGGGGTAGCGGGGGAACCTACACCGGGGAGCTGTTTTTT. Protein: CASSSRGSGGTYTGELFF.

This sequence joins TRBV7-9 and TRBJ1-6; D gene ambiguous. Germline V gene lookup returns CDR1 SEHNR and CDR2 FQNEAQ (reference sequence). Between the trimmed V and J ends, which lost 1 base and 3 bases, there was a span of 13 bases. The CDR3 extends over 17 amino acids. The CDR3 spells CASSLVECLVYNSPLHF. As DNA, the CDR3 is TGTGCCAGCAGCTTAGTAGAGTGTCTGGTCTATAATTCACCCCTCCACTTT.

This clonotype was counted between two and nine times. This sequence joins TRBV27 and TRBJ2-3; D could derive from TRBD1 or TRBD2 (7 bases each). The germline V gene has CDR1 MNHEY and CDR2 SMNVEV (reference sequence). With 6 bases removed from V and 1 base from J, the gap between germline ends came to 20 bases. This CDR3 spans 17 amino acids. The CDR3 nucleotides are TGTGCCAGCAGGGGAGGGGGCGCCAATCTAGGCACAGATACGCAGTATTTT. Translated: CASRGGGANLGTDTQYF.

This rearrangement joins TRBV5-5 to TRBJ1-5; D remains unclear. Germline values: CDR1 SGHKS, CDR2 YYEKEE (reference sequence). Trimming pared 3 bases from V and 7 bases from J, leaving 11 bases between. There are 13 residues in the CDR3. The CDR3, as DNA: TGTGCCAGCAGCTGGGTGGAGGGACAGCCCCAGCATTTT. It yields the protein CASSWVEGQPQHF.

The rearrangement joins TRBV6-1 to TRBJ1-1; D unclear. This CDR3 has 13 amino acids. Germline values: CDR1 MNHNS, CDR2 SASEGT. With 2 bases removed from V and 6 bases from J, the gap between germline ends came to 10 bases. The CDR3 DNA sequence: TGTGCCAGCAGTGAATTCACCCACCCTGAAGCTTTCTTT. It is translated as CASSEFTHPEAFF.

V usage is TRBV11-3 and J usage is TRBJ1-6, with D possibly TRBD1 on 5 matching bases. The CDR3 extends over 15 amino acids. The ends were cut back, 5 bases at V and 7 bases at J, with 15 bases in the middle. The germline gives CDR1 SGHNT, CDR2 YENEEA. The CDR3 protein is CASSDTGGTNSPLHF. The DNA for the CDR3 is TGTGCCAGCAGCGACACGGGAGGGACCAATTCACCCCTCCACTTT. The full variable domain, rest sourced from reference TRBV11-3 and TRBJ1-6, is EAGVVQSPRYKIIEKKQPVAFWCNPISGHNTLYWYLQNLGQGPELLIRYENEEAVDDSQLPKDRFSAERLKGVDSTLKIQPAELGDSAVYLCASSDTGGTNSPLHFGNGTRLTVT.

V is TRBV5-6 and J is TRBJ2-7; D might be TRBD2 (5 bases). The CDR3 runs to 15 residues. In germline, CDR1 is SGHDT, CDR2 YYEEEE. Trimming removed 0 bases at V and 3 bases at J, with 13 bases between. CDR3 sequence: CASSLGDAGYYEQYF. The DNA of the CDR3 is TGTGCCAGCAGCTTGGGAGACGCGGGCTACTACGAGCAGTACTTC.

By share, this clonotype ranks as medium-sized. The J gene is TRBJ2-7, the V gene TRBV29-1; perhaps TRBD1 as D (6 bases). The germline CDR1 and CDR2 sequences are SQVTM and ANQGSEA. This CDR3 spans 13 amino acids. The V and J ends lost 4 bases and 3 bases respectively, with 13 bases between them. CDR3 nucleotide sequence: TGCAGCGTTGGTGGAACAGGGCGCTACGAGCAGTACTTC. This sequence encodes CSVGGTGRYEQYF.

The chain has TRBV12-3 or TRBV12-4 and TRBJ2-7, with D perhaps being TRBD1 or TRBD2 (5 bases each). This CDR3 has 14 residues. The germline V and J ends were trimmed by 6 bases and 3 bases, with 15 bases remaining between them. CDR3 in amino acids: CASSLGTGIYEQYF. The CDR3 nucleotides read TGTGCCAGCAGCCTCGGGACGGGAATCTACGAGCAGTACTTC.

This sequence joins TRBV5-6 and TRBJ1-3, with D possibly matching TRBD1 (6 bases). V dropped 4 bases and J dropped 2 bases, with 13 bases sitting between them. The CDR3 spans 15 residues. CDR1 is SGHDT, CDR2 YYEEEE, per germline. The CDR3 sequence: CASSPTGAAGNTIYF. DNA for the CDR3: TGTGCCAGCAGCCCTACGGGGGCGGCTGGAAACACCATATATTTT.

This clonotype was picked up a small number of times. This chain connects TRBV19 to TRBJ2-7; 11 bases align to TRBD2. Unmatched junction bases numbered 7, after V lost 7 bases and J lost 2 bases. Germline values: CDR1 LNHDA, CDR2 SQIVND (reference sequence). This CDR3 contains 15 residues. The CDR3 loop reads CASKLLAGDTYEQYF. For the CDR3, the DNA is TGTGCCAGTAAACTACTAGCGGGGGACACCTACGAGCAGTACTTC.

This clonotype came up a few times. The V gene is TRBV27, the J gene TRBJ2-4, with a weak D call TRBD2 (6 bases). Trimming took 6 bases from V and 0 from J, leaving 15 bases between them. There are 16 residues in the CDR3. CDR1 and CDR2 (germline): MNHEY, SMNVEV (reference sequence). CDR3 in amino acids: CASRGLAVLAKNIQYF. In DNA, the CDR3 is TGTGCCAGCAGGGGGTTAGCGGTACTAGCCAAAAACATTCAGTACTTC.

The rearrangement links TRBV5-6 to TRBJ1-2; D is possibly TRBD1 (5 bases). The V gene's germline CDR1 is SGHDT and CDR2 YYEEEE. The CDR3 runs 13 residues. Trimming stripped 6 bases from V and 7 bases from J, with 16 bases between. The CDR3 region is CASTGTDMAGYTF. CDR3 nucleotides: TGTGCCAGCACCGGGACGGACATGGCTGGCTACACCTTC.

Within the sample, this clonotype is medium-sized (0.01 to 0.1%). The chain employs TRBV29-1 and TRBJ2-7, with D perhaps matching TRBD2 (6 bases). Germline loops: CDR1 SQVTM, CDR2 ANQGSEA. The length of the CDR3 is 13 residues. Trimming took off 4 bases at V and 3 bases at J, with 13 bases between the two ends. CDR3 DNA: TGCAGCGTTGTTGGAGGGATCAACTACGAGCAGTACTTC. Its translation: CSVVGGINYEQYF.

This clonotype was detected only a few times. This chain joins TRBV27 and TRBJ2-1, with 7 nucleotides matching TRBD2. The V segment lost 8 bases and the J segment 2 bases; nucleotides outside the gene matches: 9. From germline, CDR1 is MNHEY and CDR2 SMNVEV (reference sequence). The CDR3 is 15 residues long. The CDR3 DNA reads TGTGCCAGCTCACCACCGACTAGCCCCTACAATGAGCAGTTCTTC. Translation: CASSPPTSPYNEQFF.

This rearrangement joins TRBV6-2 or TRBV6-3 to TRBJ2-1; TRBD2 might be the D (6 bases). Germline CDR1 reads MNHEY; CDR2 reads SVGEGT. V was cut by 5 bases and J by 8 bases, with 16 bases left in between. The CDR3 has 14 amino acids. CDR3 region: CASSSLGEVDEQFF. Written as DNA, the CDR3 is TGTGCCAGCAGTAGTCTAGGGGAGGTAGATGAGCAGTTCTTC.

The rearrangement joins TRBV27 to TRBJ1-1; D unresolved. Germline V gene sequence: CDR1 MNHEY, CDR2 SMNVEV (reference sequence). Trimming cost V 9 bases and J 1 base, with 12 bases left between them. This CDR3 has 13 residues. Here the CDR3 reads CASSRSGNTEAFF. DNA of the CDR3: TGTGCCAGTTCACGGTCCGGGAACACTGAAGCTTTCTTT.

Sample share makes this clonotype medium-sized (0.01 to 0.1%). This chain uses TRBV29-1 with TRBJ2-2; the D is unclear. The CDR3 is 11 amino acids. Germline V gene lookup returns CDR1 SQVTM and CDR2 ANQGSEA. The V and J ends lost 3 bases and 5 bases respectively, with 4 bases between them. The CDR3: CSVDRTGELFF. CDR3 DNA: TGCAGCGTTGACAGAACCGGGGAGCTGTTTTTT.

This clonotype was observed a few times. The rearrangement uses TRBV5-4 and TRBJ2-4, with D unresolved. The CDR3 extends over 15 amino acids. Germline CDR1 reads SGHNT; CDR2 reads YYREEE (reference sequence). With 1 base removed from V and 5 bases from J, the gap between germline ends came to 13 bases. DNA for the CDR3: TGTGCCAGCAGCTTGTCAGGATCTCGTGAAAACATTCAGTACTTC. Protein: CASSLSGSRENIQYF.

The J gene is TRBJ2-7, the V gene TRBV5-4; D remains ambiguous. With 0 bases removed from V and 0 bases from J, the gap between germline ends came to 10 bases. Germline lookup yields CDR1 SGHNT and CDR2 YYREEE (reference sequence). This CDR3 is built from 15 residues. CDR3 nucleotides: TGTGCCAGCAGCTTGGAACAGTCTCCCTCCTACGAGCAGTACTTC. It translates to CASSLEQSPSYEQYF.

The rearrangement links TRBV6-1 to TRBJ2-2, with a tentative D call TRBD2 (5 bases). This CDR3 spans 12 amino acids. The V end lost 7 bases, the J end lost 7 bases, and 10 bases lay between the germline ends. The germline V gene encodes CDR1 MNHNS and CDR2 SASEGT. In DNA, the CDR3 is TGTGCCAGCACCCTAGGGAGCGGGGAGCTGTTTTTT. Translated: CASTLGSGELFF.

This clonotype has just a few counts. The V and J genes are TRBV30 and TRBJ2-7; D remains ambiguous. Per the germline V gene, CDR1 is GTSNPN and CDR2 is SVGIG (reference sequence). V lost 5 bases and J lost 7, with 15 bases in between. CDR3 length equals 12 residues. DNA of the CDR3: TGTGCCTGGCTCGATCAGGCTCTTGAGCAGTACTTC. Its translation is CAWLDQALEQYF.

The CDR3 DNA is TGTGCCTGGACGTGGACTAGCGGGGGGTCGGGAGATACGCAGTATTTT. It translates to CAWTWTSGGSGDTQYF. The chain couples TRBV30 to TRBJ2-3, with 14 nucleotides matching TRBD2. The CDR3 totals 16 residues. V lost 4 bases and J lost 5; bases outside the gene matches: 8. Per the germline V gene, CDR1 is GTSNPN and CDR2 is SVGIG (reference sequence).

This clonotype has only a few counts. The rearrangement uses TRBV27 and TRBJ1-2, with a possible D match to TRBD1 (5 bases). The V gene's germline CDR1 is MNHEY and CDR2 SMNVEV (reference sequence). The CDR3 has 14 residues. Between the trimmed V and J ends, which lost 4 bases and 4 bases, there was a span of 13 bases. CDR3 loop: CASSWGPGSYGYTF. CDR3 bases: TGTGCCAGCAGTTGGGGCCCGGGTTCCTATGGCTACACCTTC.

This clonotype was counted a few times. The chain uses TRBV19 and TRBJ2-1, with D uncertain. CDR1 LNHDA and CDR2 SQIVND come from the germline V gene (reference sequence). This CDR3 spans 13 amino acids. Trimming left V 6 bases short and J 6 bases short, with 12 bases between. CDR3 DNA: TGTGCCAGTAGCTGGGGTCGGGCCAATGAGCAGTTCTTC. Amino acid sequence: CASSWGRANEQFF. The full variable domain, rest sourced from reference TRBV19 and TRBJ2-1, is DGGITQSPKYLFRKEGQNVTLSCEQNLNHDAMYWYRQDPGQGLRLIYYSQIVNDFQKGDIAEGYSVSREKKESFPLTVTSAQKNPTAFYLCASSWGRANEQFFGPGTRLTVL.

A few counts support this clonotype. This chain connects TRBV7-9 to TRBJ2-7; weak D call: TRBD2 (6 bases). Trimming took 8 bases from V and 3 from J, leaving 14 bases between them. Germline CDR1 reads SEHNR; CDR2 reads FQNEAQ (reference sequence). There are 13 residues in the CDR3. The CDR3 reads CASRRGGDYEQYF. DNA of the CDR3: TGTGCCAGCCGTAGAGGAGGGGACTACGAGCAGTACTTC.

This clonotype was recorded a few times. CDR3 sequence (DNA): TGCAGCGTTCTAGGACAGGGAGGACGTGGCTACACCTTC. Translation: CSVLGQGGRGYTF. The chain employs TRBV29-1 and TRBJ1-2, with TRBD1 matching 8 bases. The CDR3 has 13 residues. Germline V gene lookup returns CDR1 SQVTM and CDR2 ANQGSEA. The V segment lost 5 bases and the J segment 7 bases; nucleotides outside the gene matches: 9.